The subject of this entry is one T cell receptor beta chain. The record originates from a study of T cell changes during pregnancy in multiple sclerosis. Assay: immunoSEQ multiplex PCR; the TCRdb copy retains only in-frame clones and omits some. The table records 40,000 to 45,000 clones, roughly nine tenths of them present only once. Germline-derived CDR1 and CDR2 are SQVTM and ANQGSEA. The length of the CDR3 is 12 residues. With 4 bases clipped from V and 6 bases from J, the junction kept 5 bases outside the gene matches. The source was CD4+ T cells from peripheral blood mononuclear cells, collected in the first trimester of pregnancy. This sequence originates from a female donor with multiple sclerosis, enrolled in a pregnancy study. The chain employs TRBV29-1 and TRBJ2-7; 8 bases are a match to TRBD1. The CDR3 bases are TGCAGCGTTGCCGGGCAGGGGGCCGAGCAGTACTTC. Translating it yields CSVAGQGAEQYF.